Listed below are T cell receptor beta chains from one sample, sequenced in a study of T cell repertoires in cytomegalovirus infection. What these receptors recognize is not known. TCRdb processed the reads anew with MiXCR; each CDR3 protein has one entry. The sample has about half a million distinct CDR3 sequences; roughly a third are singletons. Sequences were derived from cultured PBMCs, sampled from culture after CMV antigen stimulation. All receptors come from a human donor in good health (CMV status not recorded). Some clones in this sample may be carry-over from other donors' samples. Each CDR3 is given with its conserved first and last residue. The D gene is left open where the match is weak. Some rows mark clone size as missing; the rest say once, few, many or name a class of expanded clone.

d_call: TRBD1
j_call: TRBJ1-2
clone_size: NA
v_call: TRBV28
cdr3_aa: CASSLDSRGQGPRGYTF
cdr3_nt: TGTGCCAGCAGCTTAGATTCCAGAGGACAGGGGCCACGGGGCTACACCTTC

d_call: NA
j_call: TRBJ1-1
clone_size: NA
v_call: TRBV7-5
cdr3_aa: CISVPEAPEGQGDGDTEAFF
cdr3_nt: NA

d_call: TRBD2
j_call: TRBJ2-2
clone_size: few
v_call: TRBV12-3/TRBV12-4
cdr3_aa: CASTLTSSGELFF
cdr3_nt: TGTGCCAGCACCCTGACTAGCTCCGGGGAGCTGTTTTTT

d_call: NA
j_call: TRBJ2-7
clone_size: NA
v_call: TRBV5-1
cdr3_aa: CASSLGRWGYEQYF
cdr3_nt: TGCGCCAGCAGCTTGGGACGGTGGGGATACGAGCAGTACTTC

d_call: NA
j_call: TRBJ2-1
clone_size: NA
v_call: TRBV4-1
cdr3_aa: CASSQDRDGPYNEQFF
cdr3_nt: TGCGCCAGCAGCCAAGACCGGGACGGACCCTACAATGAGCAGTTCTTC

d_call: NA
j_call: TRBJ1-1
clone_size: NA
v_call: TRBV7-9
cdr3_aa: CASSLGTRQGTEAFF
cdr3_nt: TGTGCCAGCAGCTTAGGGACCCGACAAGGGACTGAAGCTTTCTTT

d_call: NA
j_call: TRBJ1-2
clone_size: many
v_call: TRBV7-2
cdr3_aa: CASSLGVFFGYTF
cdr3_nt: TGTGCCAGCAGCTTAGGAGTCTTCTTTGGCTACACCTTC

d_call: NA
j_call: TRBJ1-2
clone_size: NA
v_call: TRBV4-1
cdr3_aa: CASSLVPTGATNYGYTF
cdr3_nt: TGCGCCAGCAGCCTTGTACCAACGGGGGCGACGAACTATGGCTACACCTTC

d_call: NA
j_call: TRBJ1-2
clone_size: many
v_call: TRBV7-2
cdr3_aa: CASSLEIRGSYGYTF
cdr3_nt: TGTGCCAGCAGCTTAGAAATAAGGGGTTCCTATGGCTACACCTTC

d_call: TRBD2
j_call: TRBJ2-7
clone_size: few
v_call: TRBV7-2
cdr3_aa: CASSRLAGGLYEQYF
cdr3_nt: TGTGCCAGCAGCCGACTAGCGGGAGGACTCTACGAGCAGTACTTC

d_call: NA
j_call: TRBJ1-2
clone_size: NA
v_call: TRBV4-3
cdr3_aa: CASSQDLHTGGGNYGYTF
cdr3_nt: TGCGCCAGCAGCCAAGATCTTCACACAGGAGGGGGAAACTATGGCTACACCTTC

d_call: NA
j_call: TRBJ1-6
clone_size: NA
v_call: TRBV6-2/TRBV6-3
cdr3_aa: CASTSSLGRRNNSPLHF
cdr3_nt: TGTGCCAGCACCTCTTCCCTAGGACGACGGAATAATTCACCCCTCCACTTT

d_call: TRBD2
j_call: TRBJ2-3
clone_size: NA
v_call: TRBV9
cdr3_aa: CASSAGLASTDTQYF
cdr3_nt: TGTGCCAGCAGCGCCGGACTAGCCAGCACAGATACGCAGTATTTT

d_call: NA
j_call: TRBJ1-3
clone_size: NA
v_call: TRBV18
cdr3_aa: CASSPYGNSGNTIYF
cdr3_nt: TGTGCCAGCTCACCTTACGGAAACTCTGGAAACACCATATATTTT

d_call: NA
j_call: TRBJ2-2
clone_size: NA
v_call: TRBV7-2
cdr3_aa: CASSLGPRGLNTGELFF
cdr3_nt: TGTGCCAGCAGCTTAGGGCCCCGGGGCCTTAACACCGGGGAGCTGTTTTTT

d_call: TRBD2
j_call: TRBJ2-3
clone_size: NA
v_call: TRBV11-2
cdr3_aa: CASSLEVGSGITDTQYF
cdr3_nt: TGTGCCAGCAGCTTAGAAGTTGGTAGCGGGATTACAGATACGCAGTATTTT

d_call: NA
j_call: TRBJ2-1
clone_size: once
v_call: TRBV4-3
cdr3_aa: CASSQDLYLSSYNEQFF
cdr3_nt: TGCGCCAGCAGCCAAGACCTGTACCTGAGCTCCTACAATGAGCAGTTCTTC

d_call: NA
j_call: TRBJ2-4
clone_size: NA
v_call: TRBV12-3/TRBV12-4
cdr3_aa: CASSLPRTEKNIQYF
cdr3_nt: TGTGCCAGCAGTTTACCTCGGACGGAAAAAAACATTCAGTACTTC